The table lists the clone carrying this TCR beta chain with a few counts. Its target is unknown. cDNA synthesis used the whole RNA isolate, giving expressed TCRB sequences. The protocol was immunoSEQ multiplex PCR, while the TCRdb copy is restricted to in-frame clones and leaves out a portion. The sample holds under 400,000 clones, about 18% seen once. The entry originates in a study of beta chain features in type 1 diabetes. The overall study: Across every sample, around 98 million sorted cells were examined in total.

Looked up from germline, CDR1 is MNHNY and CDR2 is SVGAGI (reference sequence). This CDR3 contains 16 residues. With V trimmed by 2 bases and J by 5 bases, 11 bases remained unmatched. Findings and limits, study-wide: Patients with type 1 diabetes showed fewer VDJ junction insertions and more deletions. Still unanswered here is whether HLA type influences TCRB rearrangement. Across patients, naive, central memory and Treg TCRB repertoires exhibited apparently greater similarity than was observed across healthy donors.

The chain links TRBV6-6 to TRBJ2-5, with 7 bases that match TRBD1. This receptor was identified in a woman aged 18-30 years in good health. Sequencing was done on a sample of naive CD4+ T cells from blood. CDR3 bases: TGTGCCAGCAGTTACAACGACAGGGCGCCGCAGGAGACCCAGTACTTC. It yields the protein CASSYNDRAPQETQYF.